The clone carrying this T cell receptor beta chain was seen only a few times. The antigen is undetermined. All of the isolated RNA was reverse transcribed, so expressed TCRB transcripts were sequenced. Clones were read by immunoSEQ multiplex PCR, and TCRdb kept only the in-frame ones, dropping some. Of approximately 140,000 clones listed, about 10% are singletons. CDR1 and CDR2 from the germline V gene are MDHEN and SYDVKM. Trimming stripped 4 bases from V and 2 bases from J, with 8 bases between. The CDR3 length is 13 residues. This entry belongs to a study of beta chain features in type 1 diabetes. Findings of the study overall: Across all four CD4+ subsets, people with type 1 diabetes showed modestly shorter TCRB CDR3s.

This sequence was found in a man aged 25 to 45 with type 1 diabetes. The sequenced sample consisted of central memory CD4+ T cells from blood. The V call is TRBV28, the J call TRBJ1-2; D is ambiguous. Written as DNA, the CDR3 is TGTGCCAGCAGTTCAACCCAGAACTATGGCTACACCTTC. This sequence encodes CASSSTQNYGYTF.